Following are 31 T cell receptor beta chains from one sample sequenced in a study of T cells after yellow fever vaccination. TCRdb itself ran the 5' RACE reads through MiXCR, one entry per CDR3 protein. The sample shows more than 300,000 distinct CDR3 sequences, about 4.5% of them seen only once. Sequences were derived from PBMCs, sampled 15 days after the yellow fever booster vaccination. The receptors were sampled from a man between 18 and 29 years old who received the YFV17D yellow fever vaccine.

This clonotype appeared many times. The chain has TRBV20-1 and TRBJ1-6; weak D call: TRBD1 (6 bases). V lost 6 bases, J lost 7 bases, and 19 bases lay in between. Per the germline V gene, CDR1 is DFQATT and CDR2 is SNEGSKA (reference sequence). The CDR3 is made up of 15 amino acids. The CDR3 bases are TGCAGTGCCCGAAGGACAGCCAACTTGAATTCACCCCTCCACTTT. This codes for CSARRTANLNSPLHF.

The table lists this clonotype with a few counts. The chain employs TRBV20-1 and TRBJ2-7; possibly TRBD1 for D (5 bases). The CDR3 runs 13 residues. Germline V gene data show CDR1 as DFQATT and CDR2 as SNEGSKA (reference sequence). Trimming removed 3 bases at V and 2 bases at J, with 11 bases between. The CDR3 region has the DNA TGCAGTGCTAGGCCCGACAGCCCCTACGAGCAGTACTTC. It codes for CSARPDSPYEQYF.

V usage is TRBV28 and J usage is TRBJ2-7; 8 bases match TRBD2. The V gene's germline CDR1 is MDHEN and CDR2 SYDVKM. Trimming took 3 bases from V and 3 from J; bases not matched to a gene: 16. CDR3 length equals 18 residues. The CDR3 spells CASSFITSGLFPFYEQYF. The CDR3 nucleotides read TGTGCCAGCAGTTTTATAACTAGCGGACTCTTCCCATTCTACGAGCAGTACTTC. Full variable domain (missing parts from reference TRBV28 and TRBJ2-7): DVKVTQSSRYLVKRTGEKVFLECVQDMDHENMFWYRQDPGLGLRLIYFSYDVKMKEKGDIPEGYSVSREKKERFSLILESASTNQTSMYLCASSFITSGLFPFYEQYFGPGTRLTVT.

The sample holds a few counts of this clonotype. This rearrangement joins TRBV6-6 to TRBJ1-2; 7 positions agree with TRBD1. The CDR3 totals 16 residues. Per the germline V gene, CDR1 is MNHNY and CDR2 is SVGAGI (reference sequence). V gave up 5 bases and J gave up 4 bases; unmatched junction bases: 13. The CDR3 DNA reads TGTGCCAGCAGTACTTACCCGGACAGGCGAACCTATGGCTACACCTTC. It translates to CASSTYPDRRTYGYTF.

The V call is TRBV30, the J call TRBJ2-7; weak D call: TRBD1 (5 bases). The V gene lost 1 base and the J gene lost 6 bases, with 10 bases spanning the gap. The CDR3 consists of 12 residues. CDR1 and CDR2 from the germline V gene are GTSNPN and SVGIG (reference sequence). This chain's CDR3 is CAWSAGRVEQYF. CDR3 in DNA: TGTGCCTGGAGTGCAGGCAGGGTCGAGCAGTACTTC.

This clonotype was recorded many times. V is TRBV7-2 and J is TRBJ2-2; possibly TRBD2 for D (7 bases). Germline V gene lookup returns CDR1 SGHTA and CDR2 FQGNSA. CDR3 length: 16 residues. Trimming cost V 5 bases and J 2 bases, with 15 bases left between them. Here the CDR3 DNA reads TGTGCCAGCAGCGTGGCGGGGGCTCAAAACACCGGGGAGCTGTTTTTT. The encoded protein is CASSVAGAQNTGELFF.

This clonotype was seen many times. This chain joins TRBV12-3 or TRBV12-4 and TRBJ2-7; no definite D call. The CDR3 extends over 16 amino acids. The V and J ends lost 0 bases and 1 base respectively, with 13 bases between them. CDR3 DNA sequence: TGTGCCAGCAGTTTAGCGCACATTGCAGCGTCCTACGAGCAGTACTTC. It yields the protein CASSLAHIAASYEQYF.

This clonotype was observed a handful of times. At one end the junction does not follow the germline gene, possibly because of a read error. This chain links TRBV24-1 with TRBJ2-3; D could derive from TRBD1 or TRBD2 (7 bases each). Germline CDR1 reads KGHDR; CDR2 reads SFDVKD. The CDR3 consists of 15 residues. The CDR3 spells CATSVAGGGTDTQYF. The CDR3 nucleotides are TGTGCCACCAGTGTCGCAGGGGGGGGCACGGATACGCAGTATTTT.

The chain has TRBV3-1 and TRBJ2-5; 7 bases map to TRBD2. The germline gives CDR1 LGHDT, CDR2 YNNKEL (reference sequence). This CDR3 has 15 residues. Unmatched junction bases numbered 5, after V lost 1 base and J lost 3 bases. The chain's CDR3 is CASSQVGGSEETQYF. CDR3 sequence (DNA): TGTGCCAGCAGCCAAGTCGGGGGGTCGGAAGAGACCCAGTACTTC.

The chain has TRBV20-1 and TRBJ1-6, with 7 bases fitting TRBD1. CDR3 length equals 14 residues. Germline V gives CDR1 DFQATT, CDR2 SNEGSKA (reference sequence). V lost 4 bases and J lost 6; bases outside the gene matches: 6. The CDR3 protein is CSAKQGPANSPLHF. For the CDR3, the DNA is TGCAGTGCTAAACAGGGGCCCGCTAATTCACCCCTCCACTTT.

The V call is TRBV12-3 or TRBV12-4, the J call TRBJ2-5, with 9 bases identical to TRBD2. V lost 6 bases, J lost 4 bases, and 6 bases stayed unmatched. The CDR3 is made up of 14 amino acids. The chain's CDR3 is CASRVSAGGETQYF. The CDR3 coding sequence is TGTGCCAGCAGGGTCTCAGCGGGGGGAGAGACCCAGTACTTC.

This clonotype was recorded many times. J is TRBJ1-5 and V is TRBV15; 8 bases match TRBD1. Germline loops: CDR1 LNHNV, CDR2 YYDKDF (reference sequence). CDR3 size: 14 residues. Trimming cost V 8 bases and J 2 bases; bases outside gene matches: 5. The CDR3 bases are TGTGCCACCCAGGACAGGGTAGGCAATCAGCCCCAGCATTTT. Protein product: CATQDRVGNQPQHF.

This clonotype was counted many times. This chain connects TRBV7-9 to TRBJ1-2; D uncertain. The germline CDR1 and CDR2 sequences are SEHNR and FQNEAQ (reference sequence). V shed 5 bases and J shed 8 bases, with 15 bases lying between them. This CDR3 region has 13 residues. This CDR3 is CASSRTRVRGYTF. The CDR3, as DNA: TGTGCCAGCAGCCGGACGAGGGTCCGGGGCTACACCTTC.

This clonotype was recorded many times. The chain joins TRBV5-4 to TRBJ2-4; 9 bases are shared with TRBD2. The V gene end was trimmed by 2 bases and the J gene end by 8 bases; junction bases not matched to a gene: 8. This CDR3 contains 15 residues. Germline CDR1 is SGHNT and CDR2 is YYREEE (reference sequence). The CDR3 bases are TGTGCCAGCAGCTTTATCGGCGGGGGGGCAGACATTCAGTACTTC. It yields the protein CASSFIGGGADIQYF.

This clonotype has just a few counts. The gene calls are TRBV19 and TRBJ2-7, with TRBD1 as a possible D gene (7 bases). V was shortened by 5 bases and J by 0 bases, with 17 bases between the two germline ends. The length of the CDR3 is 16 residues. Germline V CDR1 and CDR2: LNHDA, SQIVND (reference sequence). The CDR3 DNA is TGTGCCAGTAGTCTAAGGACAGGAGGGAGCTCCTACGAGCAGTACTTC. This translates into CASSLRTGGSSYEQYF. Supplemented by reference TRBV19 and TRBJ2-7, the full variable domain reads DGGITQSPKYLFRKEGQNVTLSCEQNLNHDAMYWYRQDPGQGLRLIYYSQIVNDFQKGDIAEGYSVSREKKESFPLTVTSAQKNPTAFYLCASSLRTGGSSYEQYFGPGTRLTVT.

The chain links TRBV7-9 to TRBJ1-5; D unclear. The CDR3 consists of 12 residues. Germline CDR1 reads SEHNR; CDR2 reads FQNEAQ (reference sequence). The V and J ends lost 5 bases and 8 bases respectively, with 10 bases between them. The CDR3 protein is CASSPSEEPQHF. The CDR3 DNA is TGTGCCAGCAGCCCCTCCGAGGAGCCCCAGCATTTT.

In its sample, this clonotype was seen many times. The chain recombines TRBV5-4 with TRBJ2-7; TRBD1 aligns across 8 bases. There are 15 residues in the CDR3. CDR1 is SGHNT and CDR2 is YYREEE in the germline V gene (reference sequence). The J segment lost 2 bases and the V segment lost 4 bases, leaving 8 bases of the junction unmatched. The CDR3 sequence is CASSRVPGQAYEQYV. The CDR3, as DNA: TGTGCCAGCAGCCGGGTCCCGGGACAGGCCTACGAGCAGTACGTC.

This clonotype showed up just a few times. The CDR3 here is CASSRDVPHGYTF. The CDR3 nucleotides are TGTGCCAGCAGCCGAGACGTTCCCCATGGCTACACCTTC. This chain connects TRBV6-6 to TRBJ1-2, with D unresolved. The CDR3 has 13 amino acids. Trimming stripped 6 bases from V and 6 bases from J, with 14 bases between. From germline, CDR1 is MNHNY and CDR2 SVGAGI (reference sequence).

This clonotype was found many times. V is TRBV6-5 and J is TRBJ2-7, with TRBD2 matching 7 bases. V dropped 4 bases and J dropped 3; count of bases not matched to a gene: 6. The CDR3 covers 14 residues. In germline, CDR1 is MNHEY, CDR2 SVGAGI. CDR3 nucleotide sequence: TGTGCCAGCAGTTCCGGGACTACCAACTACGAGCAGTACTTC. It encodes CASSSGTTNYEQYF.

In its sample, this clonotype was seen many times. The chain has TRBV29-1 and TRBJ2-3; D is unresolved. With 5 bases removed from V and 5 bases from J, the gap between germline ends came to 5 bases. Germline V CDR1 and CDR2: SQVTM, ANQGSEA. The CDR3 length is 10 residues. CDR3 sequence reads: CSVYQDTQYF. For the CDR3, the DNA is TGCAGCGTTTACCAAGATACGCAGTATTTT.

Only a few counts were recorded for this clonotype. The V call is TRBV6-5, the J call TRBJ2-7, with TRBD1 identical over 7 bases. V was clipped by 5 bases and J by 3 bases; unmatched bases: 7. Per the germline V gene, CDR1 is MNHEY and CDR2 is SVGAGI. The CDR3 sequence is 14 residues long. Here the CDR3 DNA reads TGTGCCAGCAGTAGGTTAGGGGGCCTCTACGAGCAGTACGTC. This codes for CASSRLGGLYEQYV.

This clonotype has at least ten counts. The genes are TRBV7-9 and TRBJ2-1; either TRBD1 or TRBD2 may supply D (6 bases each). Germline-derived CDR1 and CDR2 are SEHNR and FQNEAQ (reference sequence). This CDR3 region has 14 residues. V lost 6 bases, J lost 7 bases, and 16 bases lay in between. The CDR3 loop reads CASSITGAGNEQFF. CDR3 coding DNA: TGTGCCAGCAGTATAACGGGGGCAGGGAATGAGCAGTTCTTC. The full variable domain, with the rest looked up from reference TRBV7-9 and TRBJ2-1, is DTGVSQNPRHKITKRGQNVTFRCDPISEHNRLYWYRQTLGQGPEFLTYFQNEAQLEKSRLLSDRFSAERPKGSFSTLEIQRTEQGDSAMYLCASSITGAGNEQFFGPGTRLTVL.

Many counts were recorded for this clonotype. The chain combines TRBV7-8 with TRBJ2-5; TRBD1 matches at 9 bases. The CDR3 spans 16 residues. After removal of 7 bases from V and 4 bases from J, the junction contained 13 bases not matched to a gene. CDR1 SGHVS and CDR2 FQNEAQ come from the germline V gene. CDR3 region: CASTITGGQFGETQYF. DNA of the CDR3: TGTGCCAGCACTATAACAGGGGGCCAGTTTGGAGAGACCCAGTACTTC.

In this sample, this clonotype turned up many times. V usage is TRBV12-5 and J usage is TRBJ1-5; 7 nucleotides align to TRBD1. Germline CDR1 is LGHNT and CDR2 is FRNRAP. The CDR3 has 15 amino acids. The junction had 3 bases not matched to a gene; V was cut back by 1 base and J by 3 bases. CDR3 sequence reads: CASGLDRGLNQPQHF. DNA of the CDR3: TGTGCTAGTGGTTTGGACAGGGGTCTCAATCAGCCCCAGCATTTT.

There are a few counts of this clonotype. The J gene is TRBJ2-1, the V gene TRBV27, with 10 bases matching TRBD1. From germline, CDR1 is MNHEY and CDR2 SMNVEV (reference sequence). CDR3 length: 14 residues. Germline trimming cut 7 bases from V and 7 bases from J; bases unmatched to any gene: 7. The CDR3 here is CASKTGGALNEQFF. Written as DNA, the CDR3 is TGTGCCAGCAAGACAGGGGGCGCATTAAATGAGCAGTTCTTC.

This clonotype was observed many times. This sequence joins TRBV7-9 and TRBJ2-1, with 7 bases fitting TRBD2. The CDR3 is made up of 20 amino acids. Looked up from germline, CDR1 is SEHNR and CDR2 is FQNEAQ (reference sequence). J was trimmed by 1 base and V by 4 bases; bases with no gene match: 19. Here the CDR3 reads CASSSTGGRDSTPSYNEQFF. CDR3 nucleotides: TGTGCCAGCAGCTCAACGGGGGGAAGGGATTCGACCCCATCCTACAATGAGCAGTTCTTC.

This clonotype occurred a few times. This chain joins TRBV9 and TRBJ1-3; 7 bases are a match to TRBD1. V dropped 1 base and J dropped 0; count of bases not matched to a gene: 7. This CDR3 is 17 amino acids long. The V gene's germline CDR1 is SGDLS and CDR2 YYNGEE. The CDR3 nucleotides read TGTGCCAGCAGCGTACGAGGGGGCCATAGCTCTGGAAACACCATATATTTT. Protein: CASSVRGGHSSGNTIYF. Together with reference TRBV9 and TRBJ1-3, the CDR3 gives the full variable domain: DSGVTQTPKHLITATGQRVTLRCSPRSGDLSVYWYQQSLDQGLQFLIQYYNGEERAKGNILERFSAQQFPDLHSELNLSSLELGDSALYFCASSVRGGHSSGNTIYFGEGSWLTVV.

The V gene is TRBV10-2, the J gene TRBJ1-4; no firm D call. The V gene's germline CDR1 is WSHSY and CDR2 SAAADI. There are 15 residues in the CDR3. V dropped 6 bases and J dropped 0 bases, with 11 bases sitting between them. The CDR3, as DNA: TGCGCCAGCAGGCGGAGGGCATCAACTAATGAAAAACTGTTTTTT. It yields the protein CASRRRASTNEKLFF.

This clonotype was seen repeatedly, ten times or more. This chain connects TRBV25-1 to TRBJ1-1; D is unresolved. Trimming removed 3 bases at V and 5 bases at J, with 13 bases between. Germline lookup yields CDR1 MGHDK and CDR2 SYGVNS. CDR3 length: 14 amino acids. CDR3 sequence (DNA): TGTGCCAGCAGTGATCGCAGCGAATGGACTGAAGCTTTCTTT. Protein: CASSDRSEWTEAFF.

This clonotype was found a few times. CDR3 residues: CSVADRYYEQYF. CDR3 DNA sequence: TGCAGCGTTGCGGACAGGTACTACGAGCAGTACTTC. The rearrangement uses TRBV29-1 and TRBJ2-7; 7 nucleotides agree with TRBD1. With V trimmed by 4 bases and J by 3 bases, 3 bases remained unmatched. CDR1 is SQVTM, CDR2 ANQGSEA, per germline. This CDR3 has 12 amino acids.

CDR3: CATSDFVYEQFF. As DNA, the CDR3 is TGTGCCACCAGTGATTTCGTCTATGAGCAGTTCTTC. The J gene is TRBJ2-1, the V gene TRBV24-1; no clear D. Trimming took off 1 base at V and 8 bases at J, with 5 bases between the two ends. The CDR3 loop spans 12 amino acids. Germline CDR1 KGHDR, CDR2 SFDVKD.